This entry is about one TCR beta chain. The data were taken from a study of T cell responses to AZD1222 COVID-19 vaccine. Clones were read by immunoSEQ multiplex PCR, and TCRdb kept only the in-frame ones, dropping some. The table includes 130,000 to 150,000 clones, 89% detected once. This sequence originates from an adult who received the AZD1222 COVID-19 vaccine. Source: peripheral blood, taken 28 days after the second AZD1222 dose.

The CDR3 nucleotides are TGCGCCAGCAGCCAAGATTTGGTCAGTACGAGTGGCTACACCTTC. This codes for CASSQDLVSTSGYTF. This chain joins TRBV4-3 and TRBJ1-2; D remains unclear. This CDR3 has 15 residues. In germline, CDR1 is LGHNA, CDR2 YSLEER. Trimming took off 0 bases at V and 7 bases at J, with 15 bases between the two ends.